The sequence of this TCR beta chain was determined in a study of blood T cell repertoires in COVID-19. The overall study: T cells, B-cell-depleted T cells, or PBMCs supplied cDNA or gDNA.

Original analysis: Quantification of nucleated cells was approximated via reference gene primer amplification. The protocol was immunoSEQ multiplex PCR, while the TCRdb copy is restricted to in-frame clones and leaves out a portion. V and J calls and clone size follow that table, whereas D and trimming were derived from the DNA. The data show roughly 98,000 clones, approximately 79% seen once. V lost 2 bases, J lost 7 bases, and 11 bases stayed unmatched. This CDR3 has 17 amino acids. Germline lookup yields CDR1 MNHEY and CDR2 SMNVEV (reference sequence). This receptor was taken from a man aged 65 to 79 with active or convalescent COVID-19. The sequenced sample consisted of peripheral blood. The gene calls are TRBV27 and TRBJ1-6; 7 bases match TRBD1. The CDR3 loop reads CASSLVHSTGSNSPLHF. The CDR3 DNA follows: TGTGCCAGCAGTTTAGTCCACTCGACAGGGTCAAATTCACCCCTCCACTTT.